This section outlines one TCR beta chain sequence together with its context. The antigen it recognizes is unknown. No base qualities exist here, and no much larger clone lies one base off it. This sample was included in a study of cytomegalovirus exposure and HLA in healthy donors (TCRdb year 2017). Background for the entire study: An earlier analysis of approximately 550 of the donors reported 250 to 300 Gb of sequence data and 117 million unique TCR beta sequences from 150 million to 200 million T cells. Roughly 320 gigabases of sequencing data and around 80 million unique TCR sequences made up an early release that covered approximately 620 HLA-typed donors. Of the 350 to 450 genotyped donors, 80% to 90% were placed in the genetic ancestry cluster associated with self-reported Caucasian donors. The study was designed to test whether signatures of past pathogen exposure could be identified by cataloging public T cell receptors. The study used immunosequencing to profile the T cell repertoires of under 700 subjects and linked those repertoires to cytomegalovirus serostatus. In addition to the first cohort of 500 to 850 subjects, a separate validation cohort of 130 or so different subjects was used. To predict cytomegalovirus infection status, the study combined high-throughput TCR immunosequencing, statistical association of individual TCRs with disease status, and machine learning. A later analysis re-analyzed previously published TCR beta repertoires from 550 to 700 donors and added high-resolution HLA genotyping to study TCR occurrence patterns. Rather than using new phenotypic data, the later analysis identified candidate immune exposures from TCR beta sequences and from how often those sequences occurred across donors. An earlier analysis of some 500 of the donors applied high-throughput TCR beta sequencing to assess whether each TCR beta V gene segment acted as functional or pseudogenic. Donor age, sex, ethnicity and CMV serostatus were compiled alongside the repertoire data. A later genetic analysis used genome-wide SNP genotypes for about 60% of the roughly 700 donors, treating that subset as a discovery cohort. All discovery cohort repertoires had been generated using a single sequencing platform. Both class I and class II loci were covered by HLA typing, at four-digit resolution. The number of donors typed differed by locus, with 629-630 for A, B, C, DRB1 and DQB1, more than 500 for DQA1, over 600 for DPA1, and 472 for DPB1. Because of strong linkage in the cohort, roughly five DR-DQ haplotypes were treated as single units for association and clustering. On average, approximately 250,000 unique TCR beta nucleotide sequences were sequenced per donor among several hundred genotyped donors of the cohort, with roughly 20% of those sequences being non-productive. The investigation overall reported the following: The 87-base-pair reads could not distinguish some IMGT-functional V segments, including TRBV6-2 and TRBV6-3, so those segments were excluded. A later genetic analysis reported fewer N-insertions in productive TCRs among donors in an Asian-associated ancestry cluster than the roughly 700-donor mean. Because some donors lacked HLA typing at each locus, the association tests relied only on the typed subset. A cluster of highly shared sequence variants was judged likely to be a technical artifact of the sequencing pipeline. In a later analysis, HLA-associated TCR beta chains showed more clonal expansion and lower generation probabilities than non-associated chains that were equally common. In an earlier analysis of fewer than 700 of the donors, most TCR beta V segments appeared in productive rearrangements about 87% or about 30% of the time, broadly matching IMGT annotations. Most CMV-associated TCR beta chains appeared to be HLA-restricted in a later analysis, and the HLA associations seemed to be driven largely by CMV exposure. For the cohort, immune exposure information was limited to CMV serostatus. The earlier analysis of about 600 of the donors excluded approximately 15 rarely observed V segments, including chromosome 9 orphons, because counts were too low. The presence/absence analyses assumed that sequencing depth was roughly uniform across donors, and that assumption may not be true. According to a later analysis, parvovirus B19, influenza, CMV and Epstein-Barr virus appeared linked to several top co-occurrence clusters. V-gene and J-gene trimming of TCR beta chains was associated with a missense DCLRE1C variant in a later genetic analysis, and the association was replicated in an independent cohort. In a later analysis, the rate of TCR association differed among HLA loci, with DRB1 alleles having the most associated TCRs and HLA-C alleles having the fewest. In vitro tests confirmed that a few of the cytomegalovirus-associated TCR beta chains recognize cytomegalovirus antigens. Specific HLA alleles were associated with over 15,000 TCR beta sequences at a false discovery rate of 0.05 in a later analysis. Most TCR sequences were seen in very few donors, while some public TCRs were found in many individuals. Linkage disequilibrium might explain the correlated functional status among segregating V segments, but an unknown experimental factor could not be excluded. The authors suggested that the approach could potentially be generalized to other disease states and immunological phenotypes. The cohort was sequenced for TCR beta chains only, and without alpha or paired-chain data the features that could be detected were limited. The study listed 170 or so TCR beta chains as associated with cytomegalovirus. A further reported finding was that TCR beta sequences accurately predicted the HLA-A and HLA-B alleles for most subjects in the first cohort. In both the original and validation cohorts, the classifier was reported to diagnose cytomegalovirus status with high specificity and sensitivity. Assigning TCR associations to individual alleles was difficult when HLA alleles, especially DR and DQ, strongly co-occurred.

The cohort comprised some 730 healthy bone marrow donors. At the time of sampling, all cohort members were nominally healthy, though unrecorded immune exposures were likely present. The donor was CMV seropositive and belonged to the group of a few hundred seropositive cohort members. A peripheral blood sample was provided by each donor, and peripheral blood mononuclear cells were used for TCR beta sequencing. The Qiagen DNeasy Blood Extraction Kit was used to extract genomic DNA from the blood cell samples. The germline ends are 10 bases apart after V is trimmed by 0 bases and J by 5 bases. From the cysteine up to the phenylalanine, the CDR3 has a length of 15 residues. The kept DNA is CDR3 alone, 45 bases in frame from the first base. The germline V gene supplies CDR1 MNHEY and CDR2 SVGAGI. The library was produced with the immunoSEQ multiplex PCR assay. For the multiplex PCR, a mixture combining 60 forward primers for TCR Vbeta segments and 13 reverse primers for TCR Jbeta segments was used. The CDR3 region of rearranged TCR beta genes was amplified from genomic DNA by a multiplex PCR assay. The Illumina HiSeq System was used to sequence the amplified TCR beta libraries as 87-base-pair reads. On the authors' methods: In a later analysis, 80 million or so unique TCR beta chains were counted across the 666 repertoires, and roughly 11 million of these chains were shared by at least two donors. To remove PCR and sequencing errors, raw reads were error-corrected and collapsed into unique sequences using a nearest-neighbor algorithm that merged closely related sequences. CDR3 sequences were aligned to IMGT reference sequences to assign V, D and J gene segments. For a sequence to be retained, a match of at least six nucleotides to both a V gene segment and a J gene segment was required. Rearrangements were called productive when the CDR3 lacked stop codons and stayed in frame with V and J; all others were non-productive. Following IMGT convention, CDR3 was defined as the stretch from the second conserved V-encoded cysteine up to the conserved J-encoded phenylalanine. The earlier analysis of some 600 of the donors excluded sequences that lacked an unambiguous match to a single V gene segment. In an earlier analysis of about 590 of the donors, a V segment was called functional when productive rearrangements were above 56.7%, and segregating when the standard deviation between donors exceeded 5%. A statistical classification framework was built to diagnose cytomegalovirus status from the catalog of TCR beta chain sequences. V and J gene assignment, in a later analysis, came from comparing TCR nucleotide sequences with IMGT/GENE-DB human TR gene sequences. A later analysis assigned CDR3 sequences and most-parsimonious VDJ recombination scenarios with the TCRdist pipeline. In a later analysis, each TCR beta chain was defined by its CDR3 amino acid sequence together with its V-gene family, and reads lacking a unique V-gene family were excluded. To address suspected cross-contamination and a sequencing artifact, a later analysis removed 450 to 700 highly shared, low-generation-probability nucleotide sequences. A later analysis calculated a clonal expansion index for each public chain from normalized within-repertoire ranks of inferred template counts. Generation probabilities in a later analysis came from a VDJ recombination model fitted to out-of-frame rearrangements, and those results were checked against IGoR. A later analysis scored TCR-TCR, TCR-HLA and TCR-CMV co-occurrence with hypergeometric tests, applying a repertoire-size bias correction to TCR pairs. To estimate false discovery rates, a later analysis permuted the HLA or CMV assignments 20 times. In a later analysis, co-occurring TCRs were grouped using DBSCAN, and TCRdist sequence similarity was added for clustering within HLA-allele-positive subsets. Co-occurrence clustering excluded repertoires with fewer than 30,000 or more than 120,000 public chains, plus five with anomalous nucleotide sharing. TCRdb re-hosts the immuneACCESS table, in-frame sequences only. Its copies lack some clones; in the studies checked, an unresolved V gene accounts for under half of them, and the cause for the rest is not known. That table gives V, J and clone size, and the DNA gave D and trimming. The sample table shows under 200,000 clones, and 75% to 85% are seen once. Under 6.5% of the sample comes from the top ten.

The clonotype was recovered from a man aged 50 to 60 in good health and CMV-seropositive. This sequence uses TRBV6-5 and TRBJ1-4; the D gene is possibly TRBD1, with 5 bases matching. Material: PBMCs. The CDR3 is CASSYSGGGNEKLFF. The bases read TGTGCCAGCAGTTACTCGGGGGGGGGAAATGAAAAACTGTTTTTT.